Following are 12 T cell receptor beta chains from one sample sequenced in a study of naive CD8 T cells in extremely preterm neonates. Clones were sequenced by immunoSEQ multiplex PCR, and TCRdb holds only the in-frame ones, with some missing. The sample has 21,000 or so clones; approximately 90% are singletons. The antigens of these receptors remain unknown. Extremely preterm births at about 22-27 weeks of gestation supplied the samples. Study conclusions and caveats: Preterm infants showed shorter CDR3s, fewer N additions and less trimming than older groups.

Sequenced input: naive CD8+ T cells from cord blood. The origin of the receptors is a boy who was born preterm.

The CDR3 spells CASSLDNNYGYTF. The CDR3 DNA sequence: TGCGCCAGCAGCTTGGACAATAACTATGGCTACACCTTC. The chain recombines TRBV5-1 with TRBJ1-2; D gene unclear. The ends were cut back, 0 bases at V and 1 base at J, with 4 bases in the middle. This CDR3 is 13 amino acids long. Germline V gene sequence: CDR1 SGHRS, CDR2 YFSETQ.

J is TRBJ1-2 and V is TRBV5-1; perhaps TRBD1 as D (6 bases). Trimming took off 4 bases at V and 5 bases at J, with 15 bases between the two ends. The CDR3 spans 14 residues. Germline CDR1 SGHRS, CDR2 YFSETQ. The CDR3 sequence is CASSLTGTEYGYTF. In nucleotides, the CDR3 is TGCGCCAGCAGCCTTACAGGGACCGAGTATGGCTACACCTTC. Supplemented by reference TRBV5-1 and TRBJ1-2, the full variable domain reads KAGVTQTPRYLIKTRGQQVTLSCSPISGHRSVSWYQQTPGQGLQFLFEYFSETQRNKGNFPGRFSGRQFSNSRSEMNVSTLELGDSALYLCASSLTGTEYGYTFGSGTRLTVV.

The CDR3 loop is CASSPGTGLIQYF. CDR3 nucleotides: TGCGCCAGCAGCCCCGGGACCGGGTTAATCCAGTACTTC. The J gene is TRBJ2-5, the V gene TRBV4-3; D is tentatively TRBD1 or TRBD2 (5 bases each). The CDR3 spans 13 residues. Trimming took 4 bases from V and 10 from J, leaving 16 bases between them. CDR1 is LGHNA, CDR2 YSLEER, per germline.

This clone was observed a single time. This chain connects TRBV4-2 to TRBJ1-4, with D maybe TRBD1 (5 bases). V lost 2 bases, J lost 7 bases, and 8 bases lay in between. Germline V lookup: CDR1 LGHNA, CDR2 YNFKEQ. This CDR3 is 13 amino acids long. CDR3 amino acids: CASSQQGFEKLFF. The CDR3 DNA reads as TGTGCCAGCAGCCAACAGGGTTTTGAAAAACTGTTTTTT.

The chain couples TRBV30 to TRBJ2-7, with TRBD1 matching 10 bases. The CDR3 runs 14 residues. J lost 3 bases, V lost 0 bases, and 2 bases had no gene match. Looked up from germline, CDR1 is GTSNPN and CDR2 is SVGIG (reference sequence). CDR3 nucleotide sequence: TGTGCCTGGAGTGTACGGACAGGGGGCTACGAGCAGTACTTC. Residues: CAWSVRTGGYEQYF. Supplemented by reference TRBV30 and TRBJ2-7, the full variable domain reads SQTIHQWPATLVQPVGSPLSLECTVEGTSNPNLYWYRQAAGRGLQLLFYSVGIGQISSEVPQNLSASRPQDRQFILSSKKLLLSDSGFYLCAWSVRTGGYEQYFGPGTRLTVT.

The J gene is TRBJ2-7, the V gene TRBV19, with TRBD2 identical over 8 bases. Trimming removed 3 bases from V and 5 bases from J; junction bases left unmatched: 6. CDR3 length equals 14 residues. Germline values: CDR1 LNHDA, CDR2 SQIVND (reference sequence). CDR3 sequence (DNA): TGTGCCAGTAGTATGTCTAGCGGGCCAGACGAGCAGTACTTC. Protein: CASSMSSGPDEQYF.

The table lists this clone with a count of one. The rearrangement joins TRBV15 to TRBJ1-6; TRBD1 might be the D (5 bases). Trimming took 0 bases from V and 0 from J, leaving 12 bases between them. CDR3 length: 18 residues. Germline values: CDR1 LNHNV, CDR2 YYDKDF (reference sequence). The CDR3 loop reads CATSRERGWSSYNSPLHF. The DNA for the CDR3 is TGTGCCACCAGCAGAGAGAGGGGATGGAGCTCCTATAATTCACCCCTCCACTTT.

This chain connects TRBV2 to TRBJ1-5, with unresolved D. This CDR3 comprises 9 residues. The V gene's germline CDR1 is SNHLY and CDR2 FYNNEI. V dropped 7 bases and J dropped 5 bases, with 0 bases sitting between them. The DNA of the CDR3 is TGTGCCAGCAATCAGCCCCAGCATTTT. It yields the protein CASNQPQHF.

The rearrangement links TRBV30 to TRBJ1-2; 8 nucleotides match TRBD1. The CDR3 contains 10 residues. CDR1 and CDR2 from the germline V gene are GTSNPN and SVGIG (reference sequence). With V trimmed by 5 bases and J by 7 bases, 0 bases remained unmatched. CDR3 coding DNA: TGTGCCTGGGGACAGGGTGGCTACACCTTC. Protein: CAWGQGGYTF.

This chain joins TRBV6-5 and TRBJ2-1; 8 nucleotides line up with TRBD2. The CDR3 runs 14 residues. Germline-derived CDR1 and CDR2 are MNHEY and SVGAGI. The trim removed 5 bases at V and 2 bases at J, leaving 2 bases unmatched. The CDR3 sequence is CASSPLAAYNEQFF. In DNA, the CDR3 is TGTGCCAGCAGTCCACTAGCGGCCTACAATGAGCAGTTCTTC.

The genes are TRBV7-9 and TRBJ2-5; 7 bases agree with TRBD1. With the DNA end fitting TRBJ2-7 better, the J assignment may be wrong. The CDR3 consists of 13 residues. Germline CDR1 reads SEHNR; CDR2 reads FQNEAQ (reference sequence). This CDR3 is CASSFQGAYEQYF. In nucleotides, the CDR3 is TGTGCCAGCAGCTTCCAGGGGGCCTACGAGCAGTACTTC.

The chain combines TRBV7-9 with TRBJ1-4; D is uncertain. This CDR3 comprises 14 residues. V gave up 1 base and J gave up 1 base, with 4 bases separating them. Germline V CDR1 and CDR2: SEHNR, FQNEAQ (reference sequence). The CDR3 sequence: CASSLDRTNEKLFF. In nucleotides, the CDR3 is TGTGCCAGCAGCTTAGACAGAACTAATGAAAAACTGTTTTTT.